The 9 T cell receptor beta chains reported below all come from one sample, sequenced in a study of stem cell transplantation in POMP-related autoinflammatory disease. Repertoires were generated with immunoSEQ multiplex PCR, while TCRdb's copy carries only in-frame clones and drops some. The sample carries 68,000 or so clones, just over 90% recorded once. Specimen: CD4+ T cells from PBMCs, collected after stem cell transplantation. The origin of the receptors is a human patient with POMP-related autoinflammation and immune dysregulation (PRAID). Some of the T cells may derive from the graft donor.

The rearrangement joins TRBV5-1 to TRBJ2-7; 9 bases fit TRBD2. The CDR3 extends over 14 amino acids. CDR1 is SGHRS and CDR2 is YFSETQ in the germline V gene. Trimming at V came to 4 bases and at J to 0 bases, leaving 2 bases not matched to a gene. The CDR3: CASSPSGTSYEQYF. CDR3 coding DNA: TGCGCCAGCAGCCCTAGCGGGACCTCCTACGAGCAGTACTTC.

CDR3 protein: CASSPFGRTGELFF. Here the CDR3 DNA reads TGTGCCAGCAGCCCCTTTGGACGGACCGGGGAGCTGTTTTTT. V gene TRBV7-2 combines with J gene TRBJ2-2; D is uncertain. Per the germline V gene, CDR1 is SGHTA and CDR2 is FQGNSA. V was cut by 5 bases and J by 5 bases, with 12 bases left in between. CDR3 length: 14 amino acids.

The chain uses TRBV28 and TRBJ2-3; 7 positions agree with TRBD2. The V gene's germline CDR1 is MDHEN and CDR2 SYDVKM. CDR3 length equals 14 residues. J was trimmed by 1 base and V by 5 bases; bases with no gene match: 3. The CDR3 DNA sequence: TGTGCCAGCAGTAAGACTAGCCGCACAGATACGCAGTATTTT. This gives the protein CASSKTSRTDTQYF.

The rearrangement joins TRBV28 to TRBJ2-3; no definite D call. The V gene lost 6 bases and the J gene lost 4 bases, with 14 bases spanning the gap. Per the germline V gene, CDR1 is MDHEN and CDR2 is SYDVKM. This CDR3 has 14 residues. The CDR3 region has the DNA TGTGCCAGCAGCCCGACCGGACGGCCAGATACGCAGTATTTT. Protein product: CASSPTGRPDTQYF.

This chain links TRBV18 with TRBJ1-3; TRBD1 might be the D (5 bases). V shed 1 base and J shed 0 bases, with 10 bases lying between them. There are 16 residues in the CDR3. CDR1 and CDR2 from the germline V gene are KGHSH and LQKENI. The CDR3: CASSPRGTTSGNTIYF. The CDR3 DNA follows: TGTGCCAGCTCACCACGGGGCACTACCTCTGGAAACACCATATATTTT. Full variable domain (outside the CDR3, taken from reference TRBV18 and TRBJ1-3): NAGVMQNPRHLVRRRGQEARLRCSPMKGHSHVYWYRQLPEEGLKFMVYLQKENIIDESGMPKERFSAEFPKEGPSILRIQQVVRGDSAAYFCASSPRGTTSGNTIYFGEGSWLTVV.

The chain employs TRBV5-1 and TRBJ1-4; D not certain. V was shortened by 1 base and J by 5 bases, with 6 bases between the two germline ends. The CDR3 is made up of 13 amino acids. Looked up from germline, CDR1 is SGHRS and CDR2 is YFSETQ. CDR3 in amino acids: CASSLSANEKLFF. The CDR3 DNA follows: TGCGCCAGCAGCTTGTCCGCCAATGAAAAACTGTTTTTT.

The rearrangement uses TRBV7-2 and TRBJ2-3, with D uncertain. The CDR3 sequence is 13 residues long. V was clipped by 1 base and J by 1 base, with 3 bases between them. The germline CDR1 and CDR2 sequences are SGHTA and FQGNSA. Written as DNA, the CDR3 is TGTGCCAGCAGCTTAGGAGGCACAGATACGCAGTATTTT. This gives the protein CASSLGGTDTQYF.

The CDR3 protein is CASSQVPGELFF. In DNA form, the CDR3 reads TGTGCCAGCAGCCAAGTTCCCGGGGAGCTGTTTTTT. The chain combines TRBV3-1 (or the pseudogene TRBV3-2) with TRBJ2-2; D not resolved. Trimming took off 1 base at V and 6 bases at J, with 3 bases between the two ends. This CDR3 comprises 12 residues. Germline V gives CDR1 LGHDT, CDR2 YNNKEL (reference sequence).

The chain employs TRBV4-2 and TRBJ2-3; 7 positions match TRBD1. J was trimmed by 6 bases and V by 2 bases; bases with no gene match: 11. Per the germline V gene, CDR1 is LGHNA and CDR2 is YNFKEQ. The CDR3 has 16 amino acids. Here the CDR3 reads CASSQKGTVNRDTQYF. Written as DNA, the CDR3 is TGTGCCAGCAGCCAAAAGGGGACAGTGAACAGGGATACGCAGTATTTT.